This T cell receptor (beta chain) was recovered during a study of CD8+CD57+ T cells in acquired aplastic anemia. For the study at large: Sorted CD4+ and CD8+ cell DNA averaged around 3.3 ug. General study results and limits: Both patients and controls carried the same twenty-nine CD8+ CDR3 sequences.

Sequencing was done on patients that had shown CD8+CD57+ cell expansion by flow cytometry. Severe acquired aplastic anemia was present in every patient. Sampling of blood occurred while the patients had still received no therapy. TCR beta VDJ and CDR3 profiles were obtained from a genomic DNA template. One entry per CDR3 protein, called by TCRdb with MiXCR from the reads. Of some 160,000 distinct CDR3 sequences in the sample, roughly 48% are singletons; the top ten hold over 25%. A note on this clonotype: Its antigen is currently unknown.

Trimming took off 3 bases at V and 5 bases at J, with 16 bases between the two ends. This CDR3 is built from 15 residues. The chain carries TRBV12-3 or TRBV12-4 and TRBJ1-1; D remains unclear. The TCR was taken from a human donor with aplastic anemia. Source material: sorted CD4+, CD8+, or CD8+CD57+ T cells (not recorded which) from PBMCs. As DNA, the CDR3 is TGTGCCAGCAGTTTCATCAGAGCCCGAGGGACTGAAGCTTTCTTT. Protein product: CASSFIRARGTEAFF.